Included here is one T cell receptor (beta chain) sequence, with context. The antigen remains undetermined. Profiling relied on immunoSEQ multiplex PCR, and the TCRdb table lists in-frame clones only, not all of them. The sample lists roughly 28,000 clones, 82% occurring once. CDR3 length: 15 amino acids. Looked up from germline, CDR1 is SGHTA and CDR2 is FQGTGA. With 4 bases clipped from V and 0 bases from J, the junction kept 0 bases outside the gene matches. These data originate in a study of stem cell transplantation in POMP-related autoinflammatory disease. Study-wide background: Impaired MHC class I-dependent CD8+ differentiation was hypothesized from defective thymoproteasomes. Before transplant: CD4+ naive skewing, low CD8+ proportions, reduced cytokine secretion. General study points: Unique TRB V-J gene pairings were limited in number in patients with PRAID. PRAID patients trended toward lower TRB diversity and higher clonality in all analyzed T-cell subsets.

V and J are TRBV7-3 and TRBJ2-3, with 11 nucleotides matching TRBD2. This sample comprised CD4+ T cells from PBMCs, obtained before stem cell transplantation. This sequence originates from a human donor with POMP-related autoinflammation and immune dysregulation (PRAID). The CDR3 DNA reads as TGTGCCAGCAGCTGGACTAGCGGGAGCACAGATACGCAGTATTTT. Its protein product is CASSWTSGSTDTQYF.